A single sample gave rise to the 2 T cell receptor beta chains below, sequenced in a study of CD8+ T cells in alopecia areata. Following RNA extraction, reverse transcription yielded cDNA that acted as the sequencing template. Method: immunoSEQ multiplex PCR; TCRdb's copy keeps in-frame clones and lacks some. Of about 180,000 clones listed, 58% are singletons. Regarding treatment: oral pan-JAK inhibitor, 5-10 mg twice daily. Source: CD4+ T cells sorted from blood, taken around week 55, from a patient treated with tofacitinib. The receptors come from a human donor with alopecia areata.

The J gene is TRBJ1-5, the V gene TRBV5-1; a weak D match, TRBD1 (5 bases). The CDR3 runs to 14 residues. V was cut by 0 bases and J by 3 bases, with 7 bases left in between. CDR1 and CDR2 (germline): SGHRS, YFSETQ. CDR3 nucleotides: TGCGCCAGCAGCTTGGGGGACTTCAATCAGCCCCAGCATTTT. Translation gives CASSLGDFNQPQHF. The full variable domain, its missing parts supplied by reference TRBV5-1 and TRBJ1-5, is KAGVTQTPRYLIKTRGQQVTLSCSPISGHRSVSWYQQTPGQGLQFLFEYFSETQRNKGNFPGRFSGRQFSNSRSEMNVSTLELGDSALYLCASSLGDFNQPQHFGDGTRLSIL.

CDR3 nucleotide sequence: TGTGCCAGTACCCAGGGTGGTACTGAAGCTTTCTTT. Translated: CASTQGGTEAFF. The chain couples TRBV2 to TRBJ1-1, with a possible D match to TRBD1 (5 bases). From germline, CDR1 is SNHLY and CDR2 FYNNEI. Between the trimmed V and J ends, which lost 9 bases and 5 bases, there was a span of 13 bases. This CDR3 spans 12 amino acids.